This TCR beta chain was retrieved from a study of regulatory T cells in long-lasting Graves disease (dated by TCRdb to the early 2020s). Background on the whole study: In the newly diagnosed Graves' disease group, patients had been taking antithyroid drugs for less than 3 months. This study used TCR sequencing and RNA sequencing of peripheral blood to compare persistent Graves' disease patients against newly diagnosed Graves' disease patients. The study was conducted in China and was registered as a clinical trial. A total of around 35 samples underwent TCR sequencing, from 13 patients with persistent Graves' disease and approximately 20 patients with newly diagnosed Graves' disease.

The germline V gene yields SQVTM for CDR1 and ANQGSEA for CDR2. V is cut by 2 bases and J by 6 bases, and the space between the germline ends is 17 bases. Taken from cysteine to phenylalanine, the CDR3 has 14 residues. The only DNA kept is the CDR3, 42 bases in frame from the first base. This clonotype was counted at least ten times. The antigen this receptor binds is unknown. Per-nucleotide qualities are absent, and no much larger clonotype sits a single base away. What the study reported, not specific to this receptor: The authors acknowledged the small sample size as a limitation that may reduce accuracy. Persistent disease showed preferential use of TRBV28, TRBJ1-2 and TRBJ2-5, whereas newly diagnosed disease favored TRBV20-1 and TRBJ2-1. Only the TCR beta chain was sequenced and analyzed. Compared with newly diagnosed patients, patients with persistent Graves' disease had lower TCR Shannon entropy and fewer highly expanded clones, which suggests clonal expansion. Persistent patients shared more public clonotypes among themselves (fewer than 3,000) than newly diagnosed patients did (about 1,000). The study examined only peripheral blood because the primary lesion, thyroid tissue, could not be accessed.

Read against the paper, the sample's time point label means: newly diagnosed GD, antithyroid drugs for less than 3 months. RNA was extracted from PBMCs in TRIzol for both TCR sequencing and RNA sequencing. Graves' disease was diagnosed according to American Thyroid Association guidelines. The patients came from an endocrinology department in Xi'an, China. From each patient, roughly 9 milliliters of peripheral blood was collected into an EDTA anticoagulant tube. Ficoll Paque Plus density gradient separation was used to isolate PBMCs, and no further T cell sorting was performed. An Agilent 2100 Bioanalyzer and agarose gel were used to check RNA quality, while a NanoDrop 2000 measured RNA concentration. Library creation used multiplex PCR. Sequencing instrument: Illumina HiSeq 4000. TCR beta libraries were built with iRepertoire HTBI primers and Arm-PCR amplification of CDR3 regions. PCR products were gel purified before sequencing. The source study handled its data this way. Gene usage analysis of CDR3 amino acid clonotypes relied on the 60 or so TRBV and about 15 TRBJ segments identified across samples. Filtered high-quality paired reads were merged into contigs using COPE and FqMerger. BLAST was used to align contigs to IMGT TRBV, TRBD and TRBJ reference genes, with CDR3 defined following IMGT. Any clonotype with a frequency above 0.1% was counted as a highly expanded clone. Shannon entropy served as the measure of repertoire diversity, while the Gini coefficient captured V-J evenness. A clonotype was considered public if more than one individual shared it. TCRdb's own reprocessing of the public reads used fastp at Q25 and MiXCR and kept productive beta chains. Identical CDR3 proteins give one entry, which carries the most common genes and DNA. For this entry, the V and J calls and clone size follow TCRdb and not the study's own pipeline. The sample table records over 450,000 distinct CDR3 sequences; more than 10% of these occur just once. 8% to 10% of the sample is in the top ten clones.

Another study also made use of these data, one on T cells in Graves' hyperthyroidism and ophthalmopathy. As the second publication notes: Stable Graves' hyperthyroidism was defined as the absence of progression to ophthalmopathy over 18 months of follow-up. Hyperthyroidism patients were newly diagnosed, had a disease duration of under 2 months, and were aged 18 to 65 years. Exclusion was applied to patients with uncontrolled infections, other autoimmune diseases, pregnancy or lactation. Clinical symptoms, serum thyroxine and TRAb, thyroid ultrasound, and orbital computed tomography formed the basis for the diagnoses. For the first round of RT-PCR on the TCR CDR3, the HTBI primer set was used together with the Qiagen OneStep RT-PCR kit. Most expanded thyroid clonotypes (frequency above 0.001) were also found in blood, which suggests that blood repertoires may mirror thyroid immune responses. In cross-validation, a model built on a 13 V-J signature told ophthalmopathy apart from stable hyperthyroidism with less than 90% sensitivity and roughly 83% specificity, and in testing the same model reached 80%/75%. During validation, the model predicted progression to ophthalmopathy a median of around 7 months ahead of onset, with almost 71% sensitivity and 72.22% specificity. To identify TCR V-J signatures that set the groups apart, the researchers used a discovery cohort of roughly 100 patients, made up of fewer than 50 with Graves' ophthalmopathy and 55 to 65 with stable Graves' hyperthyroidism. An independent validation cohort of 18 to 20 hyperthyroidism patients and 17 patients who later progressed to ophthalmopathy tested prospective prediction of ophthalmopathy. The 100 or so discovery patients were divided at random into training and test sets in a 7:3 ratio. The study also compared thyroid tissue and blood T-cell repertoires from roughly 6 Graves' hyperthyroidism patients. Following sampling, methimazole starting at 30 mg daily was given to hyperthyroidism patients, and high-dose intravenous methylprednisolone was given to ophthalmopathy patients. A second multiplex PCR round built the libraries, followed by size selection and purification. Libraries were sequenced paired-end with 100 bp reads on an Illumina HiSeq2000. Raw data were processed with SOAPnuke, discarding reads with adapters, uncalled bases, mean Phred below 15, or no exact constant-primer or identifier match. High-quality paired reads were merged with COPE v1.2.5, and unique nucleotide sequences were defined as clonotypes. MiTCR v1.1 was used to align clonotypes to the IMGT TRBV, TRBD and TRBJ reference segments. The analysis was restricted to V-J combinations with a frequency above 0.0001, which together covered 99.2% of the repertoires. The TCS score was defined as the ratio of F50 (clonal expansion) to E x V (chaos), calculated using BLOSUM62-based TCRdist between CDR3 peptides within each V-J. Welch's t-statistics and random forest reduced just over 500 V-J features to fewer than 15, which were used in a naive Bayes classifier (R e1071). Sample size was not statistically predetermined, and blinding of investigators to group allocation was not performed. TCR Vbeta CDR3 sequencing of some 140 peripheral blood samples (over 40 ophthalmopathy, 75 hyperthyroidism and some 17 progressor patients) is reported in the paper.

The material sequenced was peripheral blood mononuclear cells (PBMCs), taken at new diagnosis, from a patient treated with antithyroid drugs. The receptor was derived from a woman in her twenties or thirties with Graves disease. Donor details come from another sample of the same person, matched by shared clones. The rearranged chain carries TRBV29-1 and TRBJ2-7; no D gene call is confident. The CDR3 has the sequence CSVESPPLPGEQYF. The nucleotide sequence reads TGCAGCGTTGAATCCCCCCCTCTTCCTGGCGAGCAGTACTTC.